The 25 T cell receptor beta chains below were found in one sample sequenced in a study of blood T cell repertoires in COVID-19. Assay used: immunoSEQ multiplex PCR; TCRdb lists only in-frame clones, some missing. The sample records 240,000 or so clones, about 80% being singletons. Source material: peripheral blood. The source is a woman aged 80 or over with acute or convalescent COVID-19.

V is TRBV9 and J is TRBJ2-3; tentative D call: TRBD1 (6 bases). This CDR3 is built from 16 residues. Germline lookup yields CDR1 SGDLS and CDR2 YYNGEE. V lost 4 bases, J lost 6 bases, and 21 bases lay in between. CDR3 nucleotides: TGTGCCAGCAGCCCCTTTCTCACAGGGCGGCCTGATACGCAGTATTTT. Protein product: CASSPFLTGRPDTQYF.

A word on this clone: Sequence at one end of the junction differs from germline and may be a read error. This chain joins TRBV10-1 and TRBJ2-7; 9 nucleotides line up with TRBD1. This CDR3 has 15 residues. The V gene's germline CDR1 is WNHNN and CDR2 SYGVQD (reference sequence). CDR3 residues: CASSEPGQGLYEQYF. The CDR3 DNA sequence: TGCGCCAGTAGTGAGCCGGGACAGGGTCTCTACGAGCAGTACTTC.

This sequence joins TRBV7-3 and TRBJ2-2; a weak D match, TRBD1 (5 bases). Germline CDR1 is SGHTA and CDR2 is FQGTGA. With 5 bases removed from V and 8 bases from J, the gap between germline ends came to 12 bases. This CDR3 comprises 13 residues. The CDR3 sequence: CASSLDREGELFF. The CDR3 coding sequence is TGTGCCAGCAGCCTAGACAGAGAGGGGGAGCTGTTTTTT.

CDR3 sequence: CASSIASGGAYNEQFF. The CDR3 DNA reads as TGTGCCAGTAGTATAGCCAGCGGGGGGGCCTACAATGAGCAGTTCTTC. The chain joins TRBV19 to TRBJ2-1; 10 bases fit TRBD2. Germline CDR1 reads LNHDA; CDR2 reads SQIVND (reference sequence). This CDR3 spans 16 amino acids. The trim removed 1 base at V and 2 bases at J, leaving 2 bases unmatched.

For the CDR3, the DNA is TGCGCCAGCAGCCAAGGACTAGGAAGCTCCTACGAGCAGTACTTC. Its protein is CASSQGLGSSYEQYF. This chain connects TRBV4-1 to TRBJ2-7, with D possibly matching TRBD2 (6 bases). CDR1 MGHRA and CDR2 YSYEKL come from the germline V gene. Between the trimmed V and J ends, which lost 1 base and 0 bases, there was a span of 10 bases. This CDR3 region has 15 residues.

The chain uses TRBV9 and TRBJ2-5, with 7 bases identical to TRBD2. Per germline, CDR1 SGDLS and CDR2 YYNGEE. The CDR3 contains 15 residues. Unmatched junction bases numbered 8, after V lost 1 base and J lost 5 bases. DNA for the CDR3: TGTGCCAGCAGCGTACAGGCGGGGGTTTTGGAGACCCAGTACTTC. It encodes CASSVQAGVLETQYF.

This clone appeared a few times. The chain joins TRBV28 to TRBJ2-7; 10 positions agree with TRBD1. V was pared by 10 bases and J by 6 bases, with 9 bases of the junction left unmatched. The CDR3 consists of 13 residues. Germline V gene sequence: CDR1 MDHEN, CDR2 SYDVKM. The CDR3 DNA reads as TGTGCCATCGCTCCGGGACAGGGGACCGAGCAGTACTTC. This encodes CAIAPGQGTEQYF.

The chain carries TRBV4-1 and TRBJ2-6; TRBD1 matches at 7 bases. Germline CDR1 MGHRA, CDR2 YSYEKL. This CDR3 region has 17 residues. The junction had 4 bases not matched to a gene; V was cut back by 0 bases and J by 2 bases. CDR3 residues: CASSQEETGAGANVLTF. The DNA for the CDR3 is TGCGCCAGCAGCCAAGAGGAAACAGGGGCTGGGGCCAACGTCCTGACTTTC.

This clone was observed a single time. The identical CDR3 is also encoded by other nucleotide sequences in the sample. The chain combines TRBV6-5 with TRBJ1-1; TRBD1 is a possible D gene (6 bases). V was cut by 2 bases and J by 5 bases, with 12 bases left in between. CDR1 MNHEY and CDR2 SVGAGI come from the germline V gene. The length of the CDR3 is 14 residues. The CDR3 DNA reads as TGTGCCAGCAGTTACCAGGGGCGGGAGACTGAAGCTTTCTTT. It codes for CASSYQGRETEAFF.

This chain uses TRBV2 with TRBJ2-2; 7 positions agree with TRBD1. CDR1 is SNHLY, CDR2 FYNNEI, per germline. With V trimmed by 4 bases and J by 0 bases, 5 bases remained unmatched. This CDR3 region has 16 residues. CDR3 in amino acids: CASSAQGPANTGELFF. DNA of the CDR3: TGTGCCAGCAGTGCACAGGGGCCCGCGAACACCGGGGAGCTGTTTTTT.

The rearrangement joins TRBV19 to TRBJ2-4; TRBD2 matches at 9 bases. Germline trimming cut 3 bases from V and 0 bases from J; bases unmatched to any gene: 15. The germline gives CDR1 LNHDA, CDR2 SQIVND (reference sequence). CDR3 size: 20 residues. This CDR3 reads CASSMVGGLAGDLAKNIQYF. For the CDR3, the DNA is TGTGCCAGTAGTATGGTGGGGGGGTTAGCGGGAGACCTAGCCAAAAACATTCAGTACTTC.

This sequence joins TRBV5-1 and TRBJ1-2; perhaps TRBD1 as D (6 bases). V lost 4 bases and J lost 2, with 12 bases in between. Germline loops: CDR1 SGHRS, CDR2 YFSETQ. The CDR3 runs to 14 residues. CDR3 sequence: CASSPPTGNYGYTF. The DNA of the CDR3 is TGCGCCAGCAGCCCCCCCACAGGGAACTATGGCTACACCTTC. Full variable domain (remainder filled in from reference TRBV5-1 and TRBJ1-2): KAGVTQTPRYLIKTRGQQVTLSCSPISGHRSVSWYQQTPGQGLQFLFEYFSETQRNKGNFPGRFSGRQFSNSRSEMNVSTLELGDSALYLCASSPPTGNYGYTFGSGTRLTVV.

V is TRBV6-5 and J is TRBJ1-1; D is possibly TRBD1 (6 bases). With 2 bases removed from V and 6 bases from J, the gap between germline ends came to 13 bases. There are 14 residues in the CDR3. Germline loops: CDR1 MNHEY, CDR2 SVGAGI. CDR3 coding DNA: TGTGCCAGCAGTTACGAGGGGGGGGCCCCTGAAGCTTTCTTT. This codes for CASSYEGGAPEAFF.

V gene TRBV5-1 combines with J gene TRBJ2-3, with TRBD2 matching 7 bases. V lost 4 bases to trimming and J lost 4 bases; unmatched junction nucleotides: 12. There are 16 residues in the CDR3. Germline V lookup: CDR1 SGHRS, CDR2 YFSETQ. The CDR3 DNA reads TGCGCCAGCAGCCCCACCTTCTCACGGGAGGCAGATACGCAGTATTTT. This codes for CASSPTFSREADTQYF.

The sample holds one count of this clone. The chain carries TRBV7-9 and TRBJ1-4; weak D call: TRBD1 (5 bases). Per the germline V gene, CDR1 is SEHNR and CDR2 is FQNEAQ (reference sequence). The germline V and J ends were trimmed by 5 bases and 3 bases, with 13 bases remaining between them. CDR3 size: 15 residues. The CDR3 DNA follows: TGTGCCAGCAGCCCCTGGGGGGGGTCTAATGAAAAACTGTTTTTT. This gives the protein CASSPWGGSNEKLFF.

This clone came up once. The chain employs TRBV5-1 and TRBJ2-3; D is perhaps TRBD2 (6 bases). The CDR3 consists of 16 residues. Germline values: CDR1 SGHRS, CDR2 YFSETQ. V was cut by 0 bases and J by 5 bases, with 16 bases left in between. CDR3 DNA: TGCGCCAGCAGCTTGGGGAGGGAGCCGCTTCGAGATACGCAGTATTTT. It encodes CASSLGREPLRDTQYF. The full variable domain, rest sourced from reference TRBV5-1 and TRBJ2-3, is KAGVTQTPRYLIKTRGQQVTLSCSPISGHRSVSWYQQTPGQGLQFLFEYFSETQRNKGNFPGRFSGRQFSNSRSEMNVSTLELGDSALYLCASSLGREPLRDTQYFGPGTRLTVL.

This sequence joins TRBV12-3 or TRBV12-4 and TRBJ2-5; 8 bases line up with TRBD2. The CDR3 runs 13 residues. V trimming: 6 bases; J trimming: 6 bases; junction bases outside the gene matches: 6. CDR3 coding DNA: TGTGCCAGCAGCTTCGGGGGGGCCCAGACCCAGTACTTC. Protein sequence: CASSFGGAQTQYF.

CDR3 sequence: CASSNYNYGYTF. CDR3 in DNA: TGTGCCAGCAGTAATTATAACTATGGCTACACCTTC. This rearrangement joins TRBV2 to TRBJ1-2; unclear D gene. Trimming pared 5 bases from V and 1 base from J, leaving 5 bases between. Per the germline V gene, CDR1 is SNHLY and CDR2 is FYNNEI. There are 12 residues in the CDR3.

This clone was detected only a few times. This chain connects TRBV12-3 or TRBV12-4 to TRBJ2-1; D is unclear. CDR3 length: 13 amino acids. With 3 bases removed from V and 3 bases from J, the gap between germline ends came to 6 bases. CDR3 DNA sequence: TGTGCCAGCAGTTTTCAGTACTACAATGAGCAGTTCTTC. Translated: CASSFQYYNEQFF.

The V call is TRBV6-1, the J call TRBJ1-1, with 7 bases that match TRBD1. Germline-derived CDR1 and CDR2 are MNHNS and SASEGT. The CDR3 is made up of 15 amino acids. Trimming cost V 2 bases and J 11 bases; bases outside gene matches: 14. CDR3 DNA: TGTGCCAGCAGTGAACACTTCACTAAGGGGGCGAGGGCTTTCTTT. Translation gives CASSEHFTKGARAFF.

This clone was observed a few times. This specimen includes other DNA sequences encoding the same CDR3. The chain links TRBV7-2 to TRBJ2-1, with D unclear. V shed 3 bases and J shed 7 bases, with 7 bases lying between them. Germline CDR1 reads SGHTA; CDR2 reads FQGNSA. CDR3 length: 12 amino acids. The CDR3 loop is CASSFRVNEQFF. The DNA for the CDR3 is TGTGCCAGCAGCTTTAGAGTTAATGAGCAGTTCTTC.

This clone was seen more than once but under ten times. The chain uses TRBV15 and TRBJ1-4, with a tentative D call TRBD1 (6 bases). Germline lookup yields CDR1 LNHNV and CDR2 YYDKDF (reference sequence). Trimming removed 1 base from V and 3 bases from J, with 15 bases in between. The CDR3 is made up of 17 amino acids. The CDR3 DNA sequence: TGTGCCACCAGCAGAGGGGGGTCTGGGACACCTAATGAAAAACTGTTTTTT. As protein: CATSRGGSGTPNEKLFF.

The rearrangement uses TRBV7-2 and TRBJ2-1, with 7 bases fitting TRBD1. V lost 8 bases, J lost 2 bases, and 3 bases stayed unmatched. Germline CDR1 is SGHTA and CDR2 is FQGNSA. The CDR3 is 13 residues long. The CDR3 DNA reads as TGTGCCAGCTTGGGACAGCCCTACAATGAGCAGTTCTTC. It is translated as CASLGQPYNEQFF. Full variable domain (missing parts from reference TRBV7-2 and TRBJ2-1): GAGVSQSPSNKVTEKGKDVELRCDPISGHTALYWYRQSLGQGLEFLIYFQGNSAPDKSGLPSDRFSAERTGGSVSTLTIQRTQQEDSAVYLCASLGQPYNEQFFGPGTRLTVL.

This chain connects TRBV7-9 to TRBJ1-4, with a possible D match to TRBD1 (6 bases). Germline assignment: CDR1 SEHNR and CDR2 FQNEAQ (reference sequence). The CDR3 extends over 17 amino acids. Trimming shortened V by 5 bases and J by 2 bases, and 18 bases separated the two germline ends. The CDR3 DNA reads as TGTGCCAGCAGCCGCCAAAAGGGGGACCGGACTAATGAAAAACTGTTTTTT. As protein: CASSRQKGDRTNEKLFF.

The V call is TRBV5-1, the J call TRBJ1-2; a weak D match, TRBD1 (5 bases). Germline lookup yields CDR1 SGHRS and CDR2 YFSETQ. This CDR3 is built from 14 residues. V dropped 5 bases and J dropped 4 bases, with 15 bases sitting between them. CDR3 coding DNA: TGCGCCAGCAGAGGGTTTGTTGGGGCCTATGGCTACACCTTC. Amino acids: CASRGFVGAYGYTF.